This TCR beta chain derives from a study of blood T cell repertoires in COVID-19. Study context: The samples span acute and convalescent COVID-19 from the United States, Italy and Spain.

Per the original methods: The authors estimated nucleated cell counts from reference gene primer amplification. The protocol was immunoSEQ multiplex PCR, while the TCRdb copy is restricted to in-frame clones and leaves out a portion. V, J and clone size reflect that table, while D and trimming were determined from the DNA. Found here are approximately 60,000 clones, 87% of them singletons; the top ten hold under 8%. Unmatched junction bases numbered 0, after V lost 4 bases and J lost 1 base. The CDR3 is 13 residues long. CDR1 and CDR2 from the germline V gene are SQVTM and ANQGSEA. The genes are TRBV29-1 and TRBJ2-2; the match to TRBD1 covers 7 bases. The clonotype comes from a man aged 55 to 70 with active or convalescent COVID-19. Sequenced: peripheral blood. The CDR3 DNA is TGCAGCGTTGGGACAGGGAACACCGGGGAGCTGTTTTTT. It codes for CSVGTGNTGELFF.